The rows below give T cell receptor beta chains drawn from one sample of a study of cytomegalovirus exposure and HLA in healthy donors. Here immunoSEQ multiplex PCR was the method, and the copy in TCRdb shows in-frame clones only, minus some. The sample includes about 130,000 clones, 82% of them seen just once. Sequenced sample: PBMCs. The receptors were gathered from a male donor in good health and CMV-seropositive. The CDR3 runs from the conserved cysteine through the conserved F or W. A D gene is named only where the DNA matches it firmly. Only some rows state a clone size, as once, few, many or a class for expanded clones.

. | TRBJ2-3 | . | TRBV7-2 | CASSSPSGRTQYF | TGTGCCAGCAGCTCACCCAGTGGGCGTACGCAGTATTTT
TRBD2 | TRBJ2-3 | . | TRBV5-1 | CASSLSREDPTDTQYF | TGCGCCAGCAGCTTGTCCCGGGAGGACCCCACAGATACGCAGTATTTT
. | TRBJ2-5 | . | TRBV19 | CASSIASSRETQYF | TGTGCCAGTAGTATAGCTTCATCGCGGGAGACCCAGTACTTC
TRBD1 | TRBJ1-2 | . | TRBV5-4 | CASIGQGLMGGYTF | TGTGCCAGCATCGGACAGGGCTTAATGGGTGGCTACACCTTC
. | TRBJ1-5 | . | TRBV7-8 | CASSFSGTGNNQPQHF | TGTGCCAGCAGCTTCTCCGGGACTGGGAACAATCAGCCCCAGCATTTT
. | TRBJ2-1 | once | TRBV5-5 | CASRRESSYNEQFF | TGTGCCAGCAGGAGGGAGAGCTCCTACAATGAGCAGTTCTTC
. | TRBJ2-3 | . | TRBV19 | CASSPQGYSTDTQYF | TGTGCCAGTTCACCTCAGGGCTACTCCACAGATACGCAGTATTTT
. | TRBJ1-5 | once | TRBV5-1 | CASSLGENQPQHF | TGCGCCAGCAGCTTGGGGGAGAATCAGCCCCAGCATTTT
. | TRBJ1-3 | . | TRBV15 | CATSRSTASSGNTIYF | TGTGCCACCAGCAGATCGACAGCGAGCTCTGGAAACACCATATATTTT
TRBD2 | TRBJ2-5 | once | TRBV5-1 | CASSLTSGMQETQYF | TGCGCCAGCAGCTTGACTAGCGGAATGCAAGAGACCCAGTACTTC
. | TRBJ1-3 | . | TRBV5-6 | CASSGTGSGNTIYF | TGTGCCAGCAGCGGAACAGGCTCTGGAAACACCATATATTTT
TRBD2 | TRBJ2-2 | . | TRBV15 | CATSRGALADSNTGELFF | TGTGCCACCAGCAGAGGGGCACTAGCGGATTCGAACACCGGGGAGCTGTTTTTT
TRBD2 | TRBJ2-1 | . | TRBV7-8 | CASNTQRETYNEQFF | TGTGCCAGCAACACCCAGCGGGAGACCTACAATGAGCAGTTCTTC
TRBD1 | TRBJ2-7 | . | TRBV19 | CASSIAGGPYEQYF | TGTGCCAGTAGTATTGCAGGGGGCCCCTACGAGCAGTACTTC
TRBD1 | TRBJ1-2 | . | TRBV4-2 | CASSQSPDVPGGNYGYTF | TGTGCCAGCAGCCAATCTCCAGACGTGCCAGGGGGTAACTATGGCTACACCTTC
. | TRBJ1-6 | . | TRBV9 | CASSAQGFPGSTPLHF | TGTGCCAGCAGCGCGCAGGGGTTCCCGGGTAGCACACCCCTCCACTTT
. | TRBJ2-1 | . | TRBV5-8 | CASRSGPQTSSYNEQFF | TGTGCCAGCAGGTCCGGGCCCCAGACTAGCTCCTACAATGAGCAGTTCTTC
TRBD2 | TRBJ2-7 | few | TRBV2 | CASSAPSGMGYEQYF | TGTGCCAGCAGCGCCCCTAGCGGTATGGGATACGAGCAGTACTTC
. | TRBJ1-2 | . | TRBV28 | CASRGQGRPYGYTF | TGTGCCAGCAGGGGCCAGGGGAGACCATATGGCTACACCTTC
TRBD1 | TRBJ2-7 | once | TRBV29-1 | CSVGQGVYEQYF | TGCAGCGTCGGACAGGGAGTCTACGAGCAGTACTTC
. | TRBJ2-5 | . | TRBV19 | CASSISAGETQYF | TGTGCCAGTAGTATCTCAGCGGGTGAGACCCAGTACTTC
TRBD2 | TRBJ2-5 | . | TRBV5-1 | CASNQGLAGGETQYF | TGCGCCAGCAACCAGGGACTAGCGGGAGGGGAGACCCAGTACTTC
. | TRBJ2-7 | . | TRBV28 | CASSRGYEQYF | TGTGCCAGCAGTAGGGGATACGAGCAGTACTTC
. | TRBJ2-1 | . | TRBV19 | CASNQAGEQFF | TGTGCCAGTAACCAGGCAGGTGAGCAGTTCTTC
TRBD2 | TRBJ2-1 | . | TRBV14 | CASSRTLLAGGFNEQFF | TGTGCCAGCAGCCGCACGCTCCTAGCGGGAGGGTTCAATGAGCAGTTCTTC
. | TRBJ2-3 | . | TRBV4-3 | CASSQDRQISTDTQYF | TGCGCCAGCAGCCAAGATCGACAGATTAGCACAGATACGCAGTATTTT
. | TRBJ1-1 | . | TRBV30 | CALERNTEAFF | TGTGCCTTGGAGAGGAACACTGAAGCTTTCTTT
. | TRBJ2-1 | . | TRBV5-1 | CASSLTGEVYNEQFF | TGCGCCAGCAGCTTGACAGGGGAGGTCTACAATGAGCAGTTCTTC
TRBD2 | TRBJ2-5 | . | TRBV4-2 | CASSQDRRTSGRGETQYF | TGTGCCAGCAGCCAAGATAGGAGGACTAGCGGGAGGGGAGAGACCCAGTACTTC
. | TRBJ2-1 | . | TRBV6-6 | CASSDNMHREQFF | TGTGCCAGCAGCGACAATATGCATCGGGAGCAGTTCTTC
. | TRBJ2-7 | . | TRBV28 | CASSQGQPEQYF | TGTGCCAGCAGTCAAGGACAGCCAGAGCAGTACTTC
TRBD2 | TRBJ2-1 | . | TRBV11-2 | CASSELAGAMGVEQFF | TGTGCCAGCAGCGAGCTAGCGGGAGCCATGGGCGTAGAGCAGTTCTTC
TRBD1 | TRBJ2-3 | . | TRBV9 | CASSWGQSTDTQYF | TGTGCCAGCAGCTGGGGACAGAGCACAGATACGCAGTATTTT
. | TRBJ2-7 | . | TRBV7-9 | CASSLLAGDDEQYF | TGTGCCAGCAGCTTATTGGCAGGGGACGACGAGCAGTACTTC
TRBD1 | TRBJ1-1 | . | TRBV13 | CASSGRGTGAFF | TGTGCCAGCAGCGGAAGAGGGACAGGGGCTTTCTTT
TRBD2 | TRBJ2-1 | . | TRBV29-1 | CSVPSGLAAGSYNEQFF | TGCAGCGTTCCCTCGGGACTAGCGGCGGGCTCCTACAATGAGCAGTTCTTC
. | TRBJ1-2 | . | TRBV28 | CALRGLDGYTF | TGTGCCTTAAGGGGGTTGGATGGCTACACCTTC